Below, one TCR beta chain is given with its context. Per the germline V gene, CDR1 is SGHTA and CDR2 is FQGNSA. This CDR3 comprises 15 residues. TCRdb re-called the 5' RACE reads and catalogs CDR3 proteins one per entry, DNA excluded. The table lists hundreds of thousands of distinct CDR3 sequences. These data originate in a study of monozygotic twins with inflammatory bowel disease. The sequenced sample consisted of blood. The chain recombines TRBV7-2 with TRBJ2-7; checking the TCRdb D call of TRBD2 is not possible without DNA. The TCR was taken from a human donor with ulcerative colitis or Crohn's disease, or a healthy co-twin of an affected twin (not recorded which). The CDR3 region is CASSLTSGGPYEQYF. Full variable domain (missing parts from reference TRBV7-2 and TRBJ2-7): GAGVSQSPSNKVTEKGKDVELRCDPISGHTALYWYRQSLGQGLEFLIYFQGNSAPDKSGLPSDRFSAERTGGSVSTLTIQRTQQEDSAVYLCASSLTSGGPYEQYFGPGTRLTVT.